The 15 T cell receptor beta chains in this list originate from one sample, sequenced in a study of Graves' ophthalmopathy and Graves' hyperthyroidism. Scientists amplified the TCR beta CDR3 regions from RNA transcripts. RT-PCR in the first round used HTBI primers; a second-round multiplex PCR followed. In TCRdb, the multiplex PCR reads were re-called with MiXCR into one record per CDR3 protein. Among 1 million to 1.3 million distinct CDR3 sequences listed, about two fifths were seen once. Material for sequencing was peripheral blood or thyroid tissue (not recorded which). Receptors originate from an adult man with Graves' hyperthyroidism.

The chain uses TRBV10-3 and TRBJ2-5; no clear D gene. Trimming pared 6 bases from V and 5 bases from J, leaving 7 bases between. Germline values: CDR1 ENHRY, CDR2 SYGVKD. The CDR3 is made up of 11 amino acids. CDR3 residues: CAIRARETQYF. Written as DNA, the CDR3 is TGTGCCATCAGGGCGAGGGAGACCCAGTACTTC.

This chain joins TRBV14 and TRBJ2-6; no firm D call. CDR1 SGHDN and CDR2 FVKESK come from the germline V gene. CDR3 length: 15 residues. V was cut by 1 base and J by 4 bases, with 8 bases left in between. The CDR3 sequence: CASSQVWTGANVLTF. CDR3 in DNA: TGTGCCAGCAGCCAAGTTTGGACCGGGGCCAACGTCCTGACTTTC.

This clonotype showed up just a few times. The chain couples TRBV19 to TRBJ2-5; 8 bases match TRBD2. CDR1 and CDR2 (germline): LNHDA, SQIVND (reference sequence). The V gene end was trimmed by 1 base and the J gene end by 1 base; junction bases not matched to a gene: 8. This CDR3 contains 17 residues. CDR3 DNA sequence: TGTGCCAGTAGTATAGGAATTACGGGAGGGCCCCAAGAGACCCAGTACTTC. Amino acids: CASSIGITGGPQETQYF.

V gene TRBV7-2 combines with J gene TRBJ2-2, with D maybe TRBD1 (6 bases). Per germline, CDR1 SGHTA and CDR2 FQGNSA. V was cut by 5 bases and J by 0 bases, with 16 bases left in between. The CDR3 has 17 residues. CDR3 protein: CASSLTPDRANTGELFF. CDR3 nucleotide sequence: TGTGCCAGCAGCCTTACCCCGGACAGAGCGAACACCGGGGAGCTGTTTTTT. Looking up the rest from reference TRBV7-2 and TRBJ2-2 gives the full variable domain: GAGVSQSPSNKVTEKGKDVELRCDPISGHTALYWYRQSLGQGLEFLIYFQGNSAPDKSGLPSDRFSAERTGGSVSTLTIQRTQQEDSAVYLCASSLTPDRANTGELFFGEGSRLTVL.

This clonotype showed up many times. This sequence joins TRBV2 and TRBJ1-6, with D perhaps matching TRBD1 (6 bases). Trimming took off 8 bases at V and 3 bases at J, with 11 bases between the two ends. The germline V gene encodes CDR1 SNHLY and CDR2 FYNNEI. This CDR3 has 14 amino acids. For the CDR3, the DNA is TGTGCCAGCGCCTTGGACAGCTATAATTCACCCCTCCACTTT. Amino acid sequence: CASALDSYNSPLHF.

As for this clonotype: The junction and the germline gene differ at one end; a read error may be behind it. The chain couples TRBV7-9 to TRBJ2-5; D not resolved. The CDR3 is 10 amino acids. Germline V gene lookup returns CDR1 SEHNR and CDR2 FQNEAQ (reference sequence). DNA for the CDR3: TGTGCCAGCAGCTACGATGAGAAAGGATTC. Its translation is CASSYDEKGF.

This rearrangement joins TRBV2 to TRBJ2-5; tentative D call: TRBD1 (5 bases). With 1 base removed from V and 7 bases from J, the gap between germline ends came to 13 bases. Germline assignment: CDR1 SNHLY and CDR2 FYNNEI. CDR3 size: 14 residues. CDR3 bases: TGTGCCAGCAGTGAAGTAGGGCAGGGCGGGACCCAGTACTTC. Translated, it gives CASSEVGQGGTQYF.

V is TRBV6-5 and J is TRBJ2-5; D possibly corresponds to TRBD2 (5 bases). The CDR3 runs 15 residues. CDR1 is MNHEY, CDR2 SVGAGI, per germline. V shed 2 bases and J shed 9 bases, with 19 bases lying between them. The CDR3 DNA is TGTGCCAGCAGTTACGTTAAGGCTCCGAGGGCGCCCCAGTACTTC. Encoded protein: CASSYVKAPRAPQYF.

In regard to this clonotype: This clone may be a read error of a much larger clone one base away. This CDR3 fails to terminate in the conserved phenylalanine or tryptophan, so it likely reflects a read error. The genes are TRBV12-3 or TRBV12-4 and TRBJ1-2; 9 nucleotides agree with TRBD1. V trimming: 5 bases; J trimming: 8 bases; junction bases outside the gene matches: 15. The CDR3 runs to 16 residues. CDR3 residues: CASSHTTGGGKQGYTL. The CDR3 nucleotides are TGTGCCAGCAGTCACACAACAGGGGGCGGGAAACAGGGCTACACCCTC.

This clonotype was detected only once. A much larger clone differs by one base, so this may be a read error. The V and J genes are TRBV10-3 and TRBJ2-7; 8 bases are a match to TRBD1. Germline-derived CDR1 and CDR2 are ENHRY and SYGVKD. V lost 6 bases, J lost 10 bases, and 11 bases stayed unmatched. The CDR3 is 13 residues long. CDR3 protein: CAISPTGQEIQYF. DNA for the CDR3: TGTGCCATCAGCCCAACGGGACAGGAGATTCAGTACTTC.

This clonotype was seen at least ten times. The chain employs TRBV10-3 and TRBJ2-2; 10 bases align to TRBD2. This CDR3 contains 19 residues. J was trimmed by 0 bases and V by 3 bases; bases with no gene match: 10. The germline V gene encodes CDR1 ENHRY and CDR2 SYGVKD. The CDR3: CAISEEASGGFSNTGELFF. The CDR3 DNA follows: TGTGCCATCAGTGAAGAGGCTAGCGGGGGTTTCTCGAACACCGGGGAGCTGTTTTTT.

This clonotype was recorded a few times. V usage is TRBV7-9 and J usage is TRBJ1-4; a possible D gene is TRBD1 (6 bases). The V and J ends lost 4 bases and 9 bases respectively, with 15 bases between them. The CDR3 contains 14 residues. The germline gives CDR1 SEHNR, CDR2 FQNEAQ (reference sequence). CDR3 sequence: CASSSPVTGQKLFF. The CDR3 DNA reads TGTGCCAGCAGCTCCCCGGTCACAGGGCAAAAACTGTTTTTT.

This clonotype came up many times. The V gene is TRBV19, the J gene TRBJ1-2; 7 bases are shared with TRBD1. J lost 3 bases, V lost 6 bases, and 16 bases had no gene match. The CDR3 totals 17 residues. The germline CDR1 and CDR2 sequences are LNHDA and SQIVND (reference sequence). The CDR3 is CASRIQGWTGSDYGYTF. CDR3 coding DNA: TGTGCCAGTAGGATCCAAGGATGGACAGGATCTGACTATGGCTACACCTTC.

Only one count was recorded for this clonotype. CDR3 protein: CSGKRPRGRIGNQPQHF. The CDR3 DNA reads TGCAGCGGCAAACGACCCAGGGGGCGGATTGGCAATCAGCCCCAGCATTTT. The J gene is TRBJ1-5, the V gene TRBV29-1, with 8 bases that match TRBD1. CDR3 length: 17 amino acids. V was pared by 7 bases and J by 2 bases, with 16 bases of the junction left unmatched. The germline V gene encodes CDR1 SQVTM and CDR2 ANQGSEA.

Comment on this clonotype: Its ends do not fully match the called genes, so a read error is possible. The CDR3 nucleotides are TGTGCCAGCAGTTTCGTGGGGGGAAACACCGGGGAGCTGTTTTTT. It codes for CASSFVGGNTGELFF. The chain joins TRBV10-3 to TRBJ2-2, with D perhaps matching TRBD2 (6 bases). The CDR3 spans 15 residues. CDR1 and CDR2 (germline): ENHRY, SYGVKD.